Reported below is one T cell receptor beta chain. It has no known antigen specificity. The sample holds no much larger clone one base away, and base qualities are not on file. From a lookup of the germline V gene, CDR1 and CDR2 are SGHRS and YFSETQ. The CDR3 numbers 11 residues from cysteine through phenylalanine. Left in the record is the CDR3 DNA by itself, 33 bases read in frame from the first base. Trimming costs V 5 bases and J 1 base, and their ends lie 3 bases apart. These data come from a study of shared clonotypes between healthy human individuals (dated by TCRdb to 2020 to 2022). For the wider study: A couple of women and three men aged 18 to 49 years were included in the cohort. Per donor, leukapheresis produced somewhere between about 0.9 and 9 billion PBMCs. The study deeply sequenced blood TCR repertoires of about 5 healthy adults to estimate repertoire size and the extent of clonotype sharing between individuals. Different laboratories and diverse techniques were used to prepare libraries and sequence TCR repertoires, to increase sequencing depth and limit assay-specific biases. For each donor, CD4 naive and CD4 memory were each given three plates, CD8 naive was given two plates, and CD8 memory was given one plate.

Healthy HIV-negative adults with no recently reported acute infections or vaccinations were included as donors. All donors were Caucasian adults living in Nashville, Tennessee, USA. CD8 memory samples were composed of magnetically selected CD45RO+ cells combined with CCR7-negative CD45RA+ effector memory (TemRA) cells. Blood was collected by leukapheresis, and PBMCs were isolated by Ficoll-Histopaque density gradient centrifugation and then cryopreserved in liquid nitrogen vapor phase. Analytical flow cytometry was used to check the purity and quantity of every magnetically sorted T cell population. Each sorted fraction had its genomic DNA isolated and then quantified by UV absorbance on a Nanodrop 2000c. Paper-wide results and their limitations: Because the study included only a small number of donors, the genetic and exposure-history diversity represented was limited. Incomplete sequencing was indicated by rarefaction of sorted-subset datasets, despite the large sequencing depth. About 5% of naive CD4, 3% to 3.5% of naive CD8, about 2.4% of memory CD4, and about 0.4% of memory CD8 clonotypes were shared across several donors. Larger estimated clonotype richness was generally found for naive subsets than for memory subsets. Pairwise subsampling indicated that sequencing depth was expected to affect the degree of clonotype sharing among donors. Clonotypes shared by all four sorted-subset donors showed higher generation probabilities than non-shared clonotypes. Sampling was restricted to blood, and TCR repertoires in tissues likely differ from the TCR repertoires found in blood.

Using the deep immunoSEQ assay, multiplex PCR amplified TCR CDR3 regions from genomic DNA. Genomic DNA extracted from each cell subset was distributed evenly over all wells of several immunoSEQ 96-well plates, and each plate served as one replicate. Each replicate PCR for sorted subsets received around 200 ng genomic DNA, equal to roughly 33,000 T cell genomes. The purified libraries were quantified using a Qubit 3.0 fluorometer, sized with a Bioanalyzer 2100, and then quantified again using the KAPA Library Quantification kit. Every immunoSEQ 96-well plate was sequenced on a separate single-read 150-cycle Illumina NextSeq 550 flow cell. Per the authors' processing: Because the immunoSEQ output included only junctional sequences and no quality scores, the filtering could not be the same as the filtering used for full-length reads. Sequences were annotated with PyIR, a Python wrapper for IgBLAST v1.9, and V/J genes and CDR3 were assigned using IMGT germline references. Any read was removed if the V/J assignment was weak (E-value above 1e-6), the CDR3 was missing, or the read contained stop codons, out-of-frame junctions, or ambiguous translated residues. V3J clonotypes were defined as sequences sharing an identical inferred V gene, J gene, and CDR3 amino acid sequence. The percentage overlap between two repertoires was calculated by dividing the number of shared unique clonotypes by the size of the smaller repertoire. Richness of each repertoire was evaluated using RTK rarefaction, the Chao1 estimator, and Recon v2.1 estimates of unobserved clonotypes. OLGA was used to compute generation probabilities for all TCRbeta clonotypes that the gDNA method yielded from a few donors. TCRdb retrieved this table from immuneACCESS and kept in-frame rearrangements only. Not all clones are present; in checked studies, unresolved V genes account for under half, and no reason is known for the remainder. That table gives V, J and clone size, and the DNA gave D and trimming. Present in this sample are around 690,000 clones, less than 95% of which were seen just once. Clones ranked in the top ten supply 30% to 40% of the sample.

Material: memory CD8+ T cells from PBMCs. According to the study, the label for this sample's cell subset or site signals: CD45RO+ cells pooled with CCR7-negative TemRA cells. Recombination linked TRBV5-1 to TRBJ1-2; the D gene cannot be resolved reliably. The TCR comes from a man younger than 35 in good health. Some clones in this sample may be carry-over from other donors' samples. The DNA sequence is TGCGCCAGCAGGGGTAACTATGGCTACACCTTC. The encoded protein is CASRGNYGYTF. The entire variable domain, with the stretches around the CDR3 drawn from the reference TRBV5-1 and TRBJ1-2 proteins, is KAGVTQTPRYLIKTRGQQVTLSCSPISGHRSVSWYQQTPGQGLQFLFEYFSETQRNKGNFPGRFSGRQFSNSRSEMNVSTLELGDSALYLCASRGNYGYTFGSGTRLTVV.